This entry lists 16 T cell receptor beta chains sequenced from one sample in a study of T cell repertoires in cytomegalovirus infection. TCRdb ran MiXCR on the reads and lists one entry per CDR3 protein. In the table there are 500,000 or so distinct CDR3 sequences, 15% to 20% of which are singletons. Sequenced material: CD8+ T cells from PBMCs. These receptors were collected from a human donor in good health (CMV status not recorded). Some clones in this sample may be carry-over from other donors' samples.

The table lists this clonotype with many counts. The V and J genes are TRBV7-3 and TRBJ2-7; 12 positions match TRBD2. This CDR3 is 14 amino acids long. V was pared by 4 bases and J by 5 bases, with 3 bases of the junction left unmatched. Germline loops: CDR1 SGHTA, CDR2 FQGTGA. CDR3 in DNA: TGTGCCAGCAGCTCTAGCGGGGGGGCGAACGAGCAGTACTTC. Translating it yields CASSSSGGANEQYF.

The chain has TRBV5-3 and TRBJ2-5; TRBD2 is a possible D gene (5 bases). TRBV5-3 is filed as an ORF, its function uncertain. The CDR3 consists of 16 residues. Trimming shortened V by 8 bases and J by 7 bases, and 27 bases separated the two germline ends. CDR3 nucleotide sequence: TGTGCCAGTGACGTCGGACTCCTAAGCACCTGCCGGACCCAGTACTTC. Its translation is CASDVGLLSTCRTQYF.

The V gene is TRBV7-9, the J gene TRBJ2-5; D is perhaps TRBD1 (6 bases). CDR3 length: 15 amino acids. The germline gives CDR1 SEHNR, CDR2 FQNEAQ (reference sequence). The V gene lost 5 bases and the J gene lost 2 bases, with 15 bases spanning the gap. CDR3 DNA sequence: TGTGCCAGCAGCCTATCCTTCGGACAGCAAGAGACCCAGTACTTC. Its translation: CASSLSFGQQETQYF.

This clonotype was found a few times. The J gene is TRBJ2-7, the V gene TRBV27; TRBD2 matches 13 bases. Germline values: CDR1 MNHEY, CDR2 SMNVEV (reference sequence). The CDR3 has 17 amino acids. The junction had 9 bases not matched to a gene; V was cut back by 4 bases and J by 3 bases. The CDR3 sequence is CASSSRTSGRAYYEQYF. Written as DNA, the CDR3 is TGTGCCAGCAGTTCGCGGACTAGCGGGAGAGCGTACTACGAGCAGTACTTC.

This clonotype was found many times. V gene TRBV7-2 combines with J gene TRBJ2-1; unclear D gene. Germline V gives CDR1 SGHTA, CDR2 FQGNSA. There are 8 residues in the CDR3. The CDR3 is CGGNEQFF. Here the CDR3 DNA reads TGTGGGGGCAATGAGCAGTTCTTC.

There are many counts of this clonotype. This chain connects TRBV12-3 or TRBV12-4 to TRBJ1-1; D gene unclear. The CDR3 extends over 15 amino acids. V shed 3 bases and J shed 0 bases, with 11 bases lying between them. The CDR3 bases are TGTGCCAGCAGTTTCCTGGCACAAATGAACACTGAAGCTTTCTTT. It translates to CASSFLAQMNTEAFF.

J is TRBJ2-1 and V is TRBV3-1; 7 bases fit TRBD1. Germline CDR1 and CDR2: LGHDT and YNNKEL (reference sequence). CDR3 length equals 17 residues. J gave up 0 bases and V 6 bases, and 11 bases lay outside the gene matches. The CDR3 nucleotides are TGTGCCAGCAGGGGCCCCATGACAGGGACCTCCTACAATGAGCAGTTCTTC. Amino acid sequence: CASRGPMTGTSYNEQFF.

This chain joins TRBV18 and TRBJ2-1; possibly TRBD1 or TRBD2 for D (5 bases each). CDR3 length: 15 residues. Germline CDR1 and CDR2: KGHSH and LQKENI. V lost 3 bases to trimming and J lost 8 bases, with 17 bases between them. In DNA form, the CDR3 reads TGTGCCAGCTCACCCCGGGACCCCAAGGCCCATGAGCAGTTCTTC. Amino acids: CASSPRDPKAHEQFF. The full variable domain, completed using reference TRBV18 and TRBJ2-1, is NAGVMQNPRHLVRRRGQEARLRCSPMKGHSHVYWYRQLPEEGLKFMVYLQKENIIDESGMPKERFSAEFPKEGPSILRIQQVVRGDSAAYFCASSPRDPKAHEQFFGPGTRLTVL.

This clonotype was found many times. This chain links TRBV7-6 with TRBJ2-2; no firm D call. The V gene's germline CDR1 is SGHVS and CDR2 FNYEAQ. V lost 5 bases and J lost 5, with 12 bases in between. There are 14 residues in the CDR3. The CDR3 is CASSPRSRTGELFF. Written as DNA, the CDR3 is TGTGCCAGCAGCCCCCGATCGCGGACCGGGGAGCTGTTTTTT.

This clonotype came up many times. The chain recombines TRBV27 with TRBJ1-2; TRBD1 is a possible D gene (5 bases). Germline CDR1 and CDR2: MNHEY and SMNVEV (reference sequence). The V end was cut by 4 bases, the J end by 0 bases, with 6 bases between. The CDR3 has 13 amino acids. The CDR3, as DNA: TGTGCCAGCAGTTGGGGGTCTAACTATGGCTACACCTTC. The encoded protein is CASSWGSNYGYTF.

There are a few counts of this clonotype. This CDR3 reads CASRDRGRRYEQYF. The CDR3 DNA is TGCGCCAGCAGGGACCGGGGACGCCGCTACGAGCAGTACTTC. The chain is built from TRBV5-1 and TRBJ2-7, with D perhaps being TRBD1 or TRBD2 (5 bases each). V dropped 5 bases and J dropped 3 bases, with 15 bases sitting between them. The CDR3 totals 14 residues. CDR1 is SGHRS and CDR2 is YFSETQ in the germline V gene.

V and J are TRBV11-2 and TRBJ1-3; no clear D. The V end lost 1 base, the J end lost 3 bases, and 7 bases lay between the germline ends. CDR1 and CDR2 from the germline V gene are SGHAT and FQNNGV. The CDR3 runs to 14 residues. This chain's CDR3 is CASSLAPGGNTIYF. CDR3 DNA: TGTGCCAGCAGCTTAGCCCCGGGTGGAAACACCATATATTTT.

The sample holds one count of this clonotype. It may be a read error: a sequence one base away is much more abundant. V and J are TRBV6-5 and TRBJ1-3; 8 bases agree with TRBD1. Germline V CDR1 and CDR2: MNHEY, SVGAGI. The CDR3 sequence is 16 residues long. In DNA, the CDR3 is TGTCCCAGCAGCCCAAATAAGACAGGGGTGCACAACACCATATATTTT. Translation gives CPSSPNKTGVHNTIYF.

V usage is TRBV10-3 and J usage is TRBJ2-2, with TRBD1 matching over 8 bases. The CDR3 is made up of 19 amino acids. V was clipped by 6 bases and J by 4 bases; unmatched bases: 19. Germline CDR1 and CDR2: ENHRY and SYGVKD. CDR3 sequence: CAISPGAGQDGAGTGELFF. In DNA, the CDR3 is TGTGCCATCAGCCCCGGGGCGGGACAGGACGGCGCTGGCACCGGGGAGCTGTTTTTT.

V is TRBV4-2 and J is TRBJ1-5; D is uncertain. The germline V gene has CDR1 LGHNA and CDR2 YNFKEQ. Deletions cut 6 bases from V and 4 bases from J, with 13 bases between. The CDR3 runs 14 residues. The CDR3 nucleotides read TGTGCCAGCAGTATGACTCTCCTTAATCAGCCCCAGCATTTT. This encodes CASSMTLLNQPQHF.

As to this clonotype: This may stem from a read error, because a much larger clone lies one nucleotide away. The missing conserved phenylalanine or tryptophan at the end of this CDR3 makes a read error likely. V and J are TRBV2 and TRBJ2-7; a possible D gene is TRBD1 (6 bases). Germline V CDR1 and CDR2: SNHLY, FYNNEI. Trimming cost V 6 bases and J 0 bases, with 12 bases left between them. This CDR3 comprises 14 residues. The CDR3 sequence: CASRDSDGSYEQYL. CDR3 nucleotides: TGTGCCAGCAGGGACAGCGATGGCTCCTACGAGCAGTACTTA.